The present entry profiles one T cell receptor (beta chain) with its context. Its specificity is not known. The repertoire was sequenced with immunoSEQ multiplex PCR; TCRdb's copy has only in-frame clones and lacks some. The table lists around 16,000 clones, 73% of them singletons. The record originates from a study of tumor-infiltrating lymphocytes in localized non-small cell lung cancer. Study-wide background: The cohort mixed smokers and never-smokers, several histologies, and some post-neoadjuvant-chemotherapy samples. Study outcomes and limitations: IM1 and IM2 tumors showed no difference in T-cell fraction. Different pieces of the same tissue were used for each assay. Compared with uninvolved lung, tumors showed higher T cell infiltration by TCRbeta sequencing.

The source is a human donor with non-small cell lung cancer. Material for sequencing was lung tumor tissue.

The CDR3, as DNA: TGTGCCAGCAGTGAATACACGTCAACCTACAATGAGCAGTTCTTC. This sequence encodes CASSEYTSTYNEQFF. The chain is built from TRBV25-1 and TRBJ2-1; D is unclear. The germline CDR1 and CDR2 sequences are MGHDK and SYGVNS. CDR3 length equals 15 residues. V was trimmed by 0 bases and J by 2 bases, leaving 8 bases between them.